This TCR beta chain was identified in a study of long-term antiretroviral therapy in people with HIV. Study-wide results and caveats: Specimens of blood were obtained during about 2003 to 2017, possibly under older ART regimens.

With respect to this clone: Antigen specificity is unknown.

This was the immunoSEQ v3.0 assay at survey level. Sequenced by immunoSEQ multiplex PCR; TCRdb stores in-frame clones only, minus some. The sample records about 24,000 clones, less than 90% being singletons. The germline V gene encodes CDR1 SGHRS and CDR2 YFSETQ. J lost 4 bases, V lost 2 bases, and 5 bases had no gene match. The CDR3 covers 14 residues. The sequenced sample was unsorted PBMCs, obtained 0.4 years after starting antiretroviral therapy. The TCR sequence derives from a man between 50 and 59 years old with HIV. V is TRBV5-1 and J is TRBJ1-1; TRBD1 agrees at 7 bases. CDR3 amino acids: CASSLQGFGTEAFF. The CDR3 DNA reads as TGCGCCAGCAGCTTACAGGGGTTTGGCACTGAAGCTTTCTTT.